Listed below are T cell receptor beta chains from one sample, sequenced in a study of follicular helper T cells after annual influenza vaccination. Assay: immunoSEQ multiplex PCR; the TCRdb copy retains only in-frame clones and omits some. The top ten clones hold around 0.71% of a sample with some 5,900 clones, around four fifths of them seen once. The material was CXCR5- memory CD4+ T cells sorted from blood, obtained on the day of influenza vaccination. The source of these receptors is an adult who received the influenza vaccine. CDR3s include the opening cysteine and the closing phenylalanine or tryptophan. The D gene is left open where the match is weak. Some rows mark clone size as missing; the rest say once, few, many or name a class of expanded clone.

TGTGCCAGCAGCTTAAGCGAGACAGGGGCCCAAGAGACCCAGTACTTC,CASSLSETGAQETQYF,TRBJ2-5,TRBD1,.,TRBV7-9
TGTGCCAGCAGCGTCAGCGTGAACACTGAAGCTTTCTTT,CASSVSVNTEAFF,TRBJ1-1,.,few,TRBV7-2
TGTGCCAGCAGTTACTCAGAACAGCCCCAGCATTTT,CASSYSEQPQHF,TRBJ1-5,.,.,TRBV6-6
TGTGCCTGGAGTTCCCCCCCCAAGACCCAGTACTTC,CAWSSPPKTQYF,TRBJ2-5,.,.,TRBV30
TGTGCCAGCAGTTACAACTCTCCGGGGGCAAGTCAGCCCCAGCATTTT,CASSYNSPGASQPQHF,TRBJ1-5,.,.,TRBV6-5
TGTGCCAGCAGCTTCCGGCGTTTCGGTTGGTCACCCCTCCACTTT,CASSFRRFGWSPLHF,TRBJ1-6,.,few,TRBV7-2
TGTGCCAGCAGCCCGAGTGGTTGGACTGAAGCTTTCTTT,CASSPSGWTEAFF,TRBJ1-1,.,.,TRBV5-5
TGTGCCAGTCGGACTAGCAACACCGGGGAGCTGTTTTTT,CASRTSNTGELFF,TRBJ2-2,TRBD2,.,TRBV19
TGCGCCAGCAGCCCAGGCTTTTCTGGAAACACCATATATTTT,CASSPGFSGNTIYF,TRBJ1-3,.,.,TRBV5-1
TGTGCCAGCAGCTTACCAGGGGGCTACACCGGGGAGCTGTTTTTT,CASSLPGGYTGELFF,TRBJ2-2,TRBD1,.,TRBV7-2
TGTGCCAGTAGCCCGCGGGGTAGCACTGAAGCTTTCTTT,CASSPRGSTEAFF,TRBJ1-1,.,.,TRBV19
TGTGCCAGCAGCCGGGGAACCCCAATCACAGATACGCAGTATTTT,CASSRGTPITDTQYF,TRBJ2-3,.,once,TRBV7-9
TGTGCCAGCAGCCTGACAGAATCCAATCAGCCCCAGCATTTT,CASSLTESNQPQHF,TRBJ1-5,.,.,TRBV5-5
TGCGCCAGCAGCTTAGACGGTAGCGGGAGTGGCTTAGATACGCAGTATTTT,CASSLDGSGSGLDTQYF,TRBJ2-3,TRBD2,once,TRBV5-1
TGTGCCAGCAGTCGGGACGTCGGCTTAGATACGCAGTATTTT,CASSRDVGLDTQYF,TRBJ2-3,.,.,TRBV6-1
TGTGCCAGTAGTGCCGGGACAGGGGGCTTGGGAAATCAGCCCCAGCATTTT,CASSAGTGGLGNQPQHF,TRBJ1-5,TRBD1,.,TRBV19
TGTGCCAGCAGTTTTTGGTCCGGAGGCCAGGCTTTCTTT,CASSFWSGGQAFF,TRBJ1-1,.,.,TRBV27
TGTGCCATCAACCCCGACTCGTACGGGGAGCTGTTTTTT,CAINPDSYGELFF,TRBJ2-2,.,once,TRBV28
TGTGCCAGCTCACCACTCAAGAGCTCCTACAATGAGCAGTTCTTC,CASSPLKSSYNEQFF,TRBJ2-1,.,.,TRBV18
TGTGCCATCAGTGGGGGGCTAGGATATGAGCAGTTCTTC,CAISGGLGYEQFF,TRBJ2-1,.,.,TRBV10-3
TGTGCCAGCCAAATGGGGGGCAATCAGCCCCAGCATTTT,CASQMGGNQPQHF,TRBJ1-5,.,.,TRBV28
TGTGCCAGCAGTTACGGGACAGGTGTCTTTGGAGCTTTCTTT,CASSYGTGVFGAFF,TRBJ1-1,TRBD1,once,TRBV6-5
TGTGCCAGCTCACGTAGCACAGGGTATTACTACAATGAGCAGTTCTTC,CASSRSTGYYYNEQFF,TRBJ2-1,.,.,TRBV18
TGCGCCAGCAGCTTGGGGCAGGGCGGCGAGCAGTACTTC,CASSLGQGGEQYF,TRBJ2-7,.,few,TRBV5-1
TGTGCCAGCAGCCCAGCGGACGGGGACGGAAATTCACCCCTCCACTTT,CASSPADGDGNSPLHF,TRBJ1-6,.,.,TRBV5-4
TGCGCCAGCAGCTTGGCCCAAACCGGGACAGGGGTGTCAGATACGCAGTATTTT,CASSLAQTGTGVSDTQYF,TRBJ2-3,TRBD1,.,TRBV5-1
TGCGCCAGCAGCAGCAGGGGCAGTGACACTGAAGCTTTCTTT,CASSSRGSDTEAFF,TRBJ1-1,.,.,TRBV5-1
TGTGCCGGTAGGGGACTATCGGAGACCCAGTACTTC,CAGRGLSETQYF,TRBJ2-5,TRBD2,.,TRBV7-9
TGTGCCAGCAGACACACAGGGGTCGGGACCAATGAGCAGTTCTTC,CASRHTGVGTNEQFF,TRBJ2-1,TRBD1,.,TRBV6-5
TGTGCCAGCAGCCTCAACCCATTTGGAAACACCATATATTTT,CASSLNPFGNTIYF,TRBJ1-3,.,.,TRBV7-2
TGTGCCAGCTACCCGGACAGGAGGGCTGAAGCTTTCTTT,CASYPDRRAEAFF,TRBJ1-1,TRBD1,.,TRBV6-5
TGTGCCAGTAGTATACGGGGGAGCACAGATACGCAGTATTTT,CASSIRGSTDTQYF,TRBJ2-3,.,.,TRBV19
TGTGCCAGCAGTTTAACCAGGGGGCATAACAATGAGCAGTTCTTC,CASSLTRGHNNEQFF,TRBJ2-1,TRBD1,.,TRBV6-6
TGTGCCAGCAGCTTAATACAGTTCCCTGACACCGGGGAGCTGTTTTTT,CASSLIQFPDTGELFF,TRBJ2-2,.,.,TRBV7-9
TGTGCCAGCAGGGGGGGCCGAGTCCCCGGTCAGCCCCAGCATTTT,CASRGGRVPGQPQHF,TRBJ1-5,.,few,TRBV2
TGCGCCAGCAGCTTTCAGGACCCGGCAGATACGCAGTATTTT,CASSFQDPADTQYF,TRBJ2-3,.,.,TRBV5-1
TGTGCCAGTACGGAGAACCCACTGCTTTATCAGCCCCAGCATTTT,CASTENPLLYQPQHF,TRBJ1-5,.,few,TRBV19
TGTGCCAGCTCGCCCCCGGGACAGGGTTTTAGGAACACTGAAGCTTTCTTT,CASSPPGQGFRNTEAFF,TRBJ1-1,TRBD1,.,TRBV18
TGCGCCAGCAGCCCCGGGGCCAGGGCTGAGGGAGAGCAGTACTTC,CASSPGARAEGEQYF,TRBJ2-7,.,.,TRBV5-1
TGTGCTAGCGCGCGACAGGGCCGGGACAATGAGCAGTTCTTC,CASARQGRDNEQFF,TRBJ2-1,TRBD1,.,TRBV7-7
TGCGCCAGCAGCTACCAGGGGGTCAGCTCCTACAATGAGCAGTTCTTC,CASSYQGVSSYNEQFF,TRBJ2-1,TRBD1,.,TRBV5-1
TGTGCCAGCAGTTTGAGGCTAGCGGGAGTCAATGAGCAGTTCTTC,CASSLRLAGVNEQFF,TRBJ2-1,TRBD2,.,TRBV27
TGTGCCAGTAACCTCAGACAGGGGCCCCGGTGGCCCCAGCATTTT,CASNLRQGPRWPQHF,TRBJ1-5,TRBD1,.,TRBV19
TGTGCCAGCAGTGAAGCTTCACAGGGTTGGGAGACCCAGTACTTC,CASSEASQGWETQYF,TRBJ2-5,.,.,TRBV6-1
TGTGCCAGCTGGAAGGCAGGACTAGGGCGGGAGACCCAGTACTTC,CASWKAGLGRETQYF,TRBJ2-5,TRBD2,.,TRBV6-1